This passage covers 9 T cell receptor beta chains from one sample sequenced in a study of blood T cell repertoires in COVID-19. Clones were read by immunoSEQ multiplex PCR, and TCRdb kept only the in-frame ones, dropping some. Of 25,000 to 30,000 clones in the sample, around three quarters are singletons; the top ten hold almost 40%. The specimen sequenced was peripheral blood. The receptors derive from a man between 65 and 85 years old with acute or convalescent COVID-19.

V gene TRBV9 combines with J gene TRBJ1-2; D unresolved. The CDR3 is made up of 14 amino acids. V lost 3 bases and J lost 5, with 14 bases in between. The germline CDR1 and CDR2 sequences are SGDLS and YYNGEE. This CDR3 is CASSAHGRPYGYTF. CDR3 coding DNA: TGTGCCAGCAGCGCCCACGGGAGGCCTTATGGCTACACCTTC.

The chain joins TRBV18 to TRBJ2-5; TRBD2 agrees at 8 bases. Per germline, CDR1 KGHSH and CDR2 LQKENI. This CDR3 spans 14 amino acids. The J segment lost 5 bases and the V segment lost 10 bases, leaving 12 bases of the junction unmatched. CDR3 region: CATSGGQPPETQYF. The CDR3 region has the DNA TGTGCCACCTCGGGGGGGCAGCCCCCGGAGACCCAGTACTTC.

This chain uses TRBV10-3 with TRBJ1-2, with 9 nucleotides matching TRBD1. The junction had 4 bases not matched to a gene; V was cut back by 3 bases and J by 8 bases. Germline CDR1 ENHRY, CDR2 SYGVKD. This CDR3 contains 13 residues. CDR3 sequence (DNA): TGTGCCATCAGTGAAGGGGACAGGGAGGGCTACACCTTC. Translation: CAISEGDREGYTF.

V usage is TRBV7-3 and J usage is TRBJ2-2, with 9 bases fitting TRBD2. CDR3 length: 15 amino acids. V lost 5 bases to trimming and J lost 6 bases; unmatched junction nucleotides: 7. The germline V gene has CDR1 SGHTA and CDR2 FQGTGA. CDR3 coding DNA: TGTGCCAGCAGCCCGATTAGCGGGGGTGCCGGGGAGCTGTTTTTT. This sequence encodes CASSPISGGAGELFF.

CDR3 amino acids: CAWSSTSYEQYF. In DNA, the CDR3 is TGTGCCTGGAGTAGTACTTCCTACGAGCAGTACTTC. The genes are TRBV30 and TRBJ2-7; no definite D call. Looked up from germline, CDR1 is GTSNPN and CDR2 is SVGIG (reference sequence). The CDR3 extends over 12 amino acids. Trimming pared 2 bases from V and 1 base from J, leaving 6 bases between. Full variable domain (remainder filled in from reference TRBV30 and TRBJ2-7): SQTIHQWPATLVQPVGSPLSLECTVEGTSNPNLYWYRQAAGRGLQLLFYSVGIGQISSEVPQNLSASRPQDRQFILSSKKLLLSDSGFYLCAWSSTSYEQYFGPGTRLTVT.

This clone was observed once. The rearrangement links TRBV3-1 (or the pseudogene TRBV3-2) to TRBJ1-1; 7 bases map to TRBD1. CDR1 LGHDT and CDR2 YNNKEL come from the germline V gene (reference sequence). The CDR3 has 12 residues. J lost 8 bases, V lost 5 bases, and 5 bases had no gene match. This CDR3 reads CASSAQGIEAFF. The CDR3 DNA sequence: TGTGCCAGCAGCGCACAGGGGATAGAAGCTTTCTTT.

This chain links TRBV6-5 with TRBJ1-4; unclear D gene. This CDR3 contains 13 residues. Trimming took off 5 bases at V and 7 bases at J, with 11 bases between the two ends. Germline loops: CDR1 MNHEY, CDR2 SVGAGI. Here the CDR3 DNA reads TGTGCCAGCAGTCTGACTCGGGGTGAAAAACTGTTTTTT. Protein sequence: CASSLTRGEKLFF.

The chain joins TRBV10-2 to TRBJ2-7; D may be TRBD2 (6 bases). The V and J ends lost 3 bases and 5 bases respectively, with 14 bases between them. Germline V lookup: CDR1 WSHSY, CDR2 SAAADI. This CDR3 is 14 amino acids long. CDR3: CASSDARREDEQYF. The CDR3 nucleotides are TGCGCCAGCAGTGACGCCCGGAGGGAGGACGAGCAGTACTTC.

This sequence joins TRBV5-6 and TRBJ1-2; 11 bases match TRBD1. V dropped 4 bases and J dropped 4; count of bases not matched to a gene: 6. The CDR3 runs 15 residues. Germline CDR1 is SGHDT and CDR2 is YYEEEE. As DNA, the CDR3 is TGTGCCAGCAGCCGGCGGGACAGGGGGGGCTATGGCTACACCTTC. Residues: CASSRRDRGGYGYTF.